The sequence of this TCR beta chain was determined in a study of identical twins. Findings and caveats of the study: Weaker excess sharing between twins was seen in beta out-of-frame sequences. Fewer insertions marked abundant cord blood beta clonotypes; young adult naive trended weakly, memory not at all. Not following the same donors, the study drew its conclusions from cross-sectional statistical analysis.

Comments on this clonotype: Its antigen is currently unknown.

The CDR3 covers 15 residues. V was pared by 4 bases and J by 5 bases, with 18 bases between. CDR1 and CDR2 from the germline V gene are SGHKS and YYEKEE (reference sequence). Unique molecular identifiers were present on the cDNA, and a universal primer site came from template switching. Using its own MiXCR run on the 5' RACE reads, TCRdb lists one record per CDR3 protein. The repertoire holds some 900,000 distinct CDR3 sequences, with more than 9% as singletons. These data are also associated with another study on yellow fever vaccine responses in identical twins.

Sample: PBMCs. The clonotype comes from a young woman in good health. This sequence joins TRBV5-5 and TRBJ1-2, with D possibly being TRBD1 (5 bases). The CDR3 DNA follows: TGTGCCAGCAGCCCCGACCGACAGAACAGATATGGCTACACCTTC. This gives the protein CASSPDRQNRYGYTF. Variable domain in full (rest from reference TRBV5-5 and TRBJ1-2): DAGVTQSPTHLIKTRGQQVTLRCSPISGHKSVSWYQQVLGQGPQFIFQYYEKEERGRGNFPDRFSARQFPNYSSELNVNALLLGDSALYLCASSPDRQNRYGYTFGSGTRLTVV.